A single sample is the source of the 24 T cell receptor beta chains below, sequenced in a study of T cells in Graves' hyperthyroidism and ophthalmopathy. Amplification of TCR beta CDR3 regions was performed using RNA transcripts as template. Carried out on the TCR CDR3, a first-round RT-PCR used the HTBI primer set. TCRdb ran MiXCR on the multiplex PCR reads and lists one entry per CDR3 protein. The table lists about 340,000 distinct CDR3 sequences, approximately 22% of them singletons. The sample comprised blood. Receptors were obtained from a woman in her 50s with Graves' hyperthyroidism.

This clonotype appeared many times. The chain carries TRBV28 and TRBJ1-5; 8 nucleotides align to TRBD1. The V and J ends lost 5 bases and 7 bases, in that order; junction bases with no gene match: 13. The CDR3 sequence is 16 residues long. Germline assignment: CDR1 MDHEN and CDR2 SYDVKM. The CDR3 DNA follows: TGTGCCAGCAGTCCGCCGGGACAGGCCCCCAGGCAGCCCCAGCATTTT. Translation gives CASSPPGQAPRQPQHF.

This clonotype was counted at least ten times. This chain connects TRBV27 to TRBJ2-3, with a tentative D call TRBD1 (6 bases). This CDR3 comprises 15 residues. CDR1 is MNHEY, CDR2 SMNVEV, per germline (reference sequence). Trimming stripped 2 bases from V and 0 bases from J, with 9 bases between. CDR3 residues: CASSLQGRSTDTQYF. As DNA, the CDR3 is TGTGCCAGCAGTTTACAGGGGCGAAGCACAGATACGCAGTATTTT.

At least ten counts were recorded for this clonotype. The V call is TRBV19, the J call TRBJ1-1, with no clear D. Germline CDR1 and CDR2: LNHDA and SQIVND (reference sequence). V dropped 0 bases and J dropped 5 bases, with 10 bases sitting between them. The CDR3 has 14 amino acids. The CDR3: CASSIDLGGTEAFF. CDR3 nucleotide sequence: TGTGCCAGTAGTATAGATCTGGGAGGAACTGAAGCTTTCTTT.

This rearrangement joins TRBV12-3 or TRBV12-4 to TRBJ1-2; D gene uncertain. Trimming pared 1 base from V and 4 bases from J, leaving 7 bases between. The CDR3 has 13 amino acids. The CDR3 region is CASSLGTTYGYTF. The CDR3 DNA reads TGTGCCAGCAGTTTAGGGACGACCTATGGCTACACCTTC.

This chain uses TRBV7-2 with TRBJ2-1; D is tentatively TRBD1 or TRBD2 (5 bases each). Trimming left V 1 base short and J 9 bases short, with 13 bases between. The CDR3 runs to 14 residues. CDR1 and CDR2 (germline): SGHTA, FQGNSA. For the CDR3, the DNA is TGTGCCAGCAGCTTAGGAGGAGCAGGGACTGAGCAGTTCTTC. Translating gives CASSLGGAGTEQFF.

Many counts were recorded for this clonotype. The CDR3 here is CASLGGGTTEAFF. CDR3 bases: TGTGCCAGCCTGGGTGGCGGTACGACTGAAGCTTTCTTT. This rearrangement joins TRBV28 to TRBJ1-1, with D unresolved. V lost 8 bases and J lost 5, with 15 bases in between. Per germline, CDR1 MDHEN and CDR2 SYDVKM. This CDR3 comprises 13 residues.

The chain recombines TRBV5-1 with TRBJ1-3, with 10 bases lining up with TRBD1. CDR3 length: 16 amino acids. The V gene's germline CDR1 is SGHRS and CDR2 YFSETQ. V shed 0 bases, J shed 2 bases, and the junction held 2 bases outside the gene matches. CDR3 protein: CASSLDGTGAGNTIYF. The DNA for the CDR3 is TGCGCCAGCAGCTTGGACGGGACAGGGGCTGGAAACACCATATATTTT.

The chain has TRBV10-2 and TRBJ2-7; 13 bases align to TRBD2. Trimming removed 4 bases from V and 2 bases from J; junction bases left unmatched: 8. This CDR3 region has 17 residues. Germline CDR1 is WSHSY and CDR2 is SAAADI. The DNA for the CDR3 is TGCGCCAGCAGTGCGTTACTAGCGGGGGGGCTCGCCTACGAGCAGTACTTC. This gives the protein CASSALLAGGLAYEQYF.

J is TRBJ2-1 and V is TRBV5-1; TRBD2 matches 8 bases. Germline values: CDR1 SGHRS, CDR2 YFSETQ. V lost 2 bases and J lost 9; bases outside the gene matches: 10. The CDR3 contains 15 residues. CDR3: CASSLAGALLGEQFF. In DNA form, the CDR3 reads TGCGCCAGCAGCTTAGCGGGGGCGCTTTTGGGTGAGCAGTTCTTC. The variable domain in full, with the rest retrieved from reference TRBV5-1 and TRBJ2-1, is KAGVTQTPRYLIKTRGQQVTLSCSPISGHRSVSWYQQTPGQGLQFLFEYFSETQRNKGNFPGRFSGRQFSNSRSEMNVSTLELGDSALYLCASSLAGALLGEQFFGPGTRLTVL.

This clonotype appeared a few times. The chain joins TRBV6-5 to TRBJ2-7; possibly TRBD1 for D (6 bases). V dropped 0 bases and J dropped 4 bases, with 16 bases sitting between them. CDR3 length equals 16 residues. CDR1 is MNHEY and CDR2 is SVGAGI in the germline V gene. Here the CDR3 DNA reads TGTGCCAGCAGTTACTCGCCGGACAGAGCCTTTTACGAGCAGTACTTC. Protein sequence: CASSYSPDRAFYEQYF.

A few counts support this clonotype. The V call is TRBV29-1, the J call TRBJ2-5, with 7 bases aligning to TRBD2. The CDR3 runs to 14 residues. The V segment lost 3 bases and the J segment 4 bases; nucleotides outside the gene matches: 8. The germline CDR1 and CDR2 sequences are SQVTM and ANQGSEA. CDR3 coding DNA: TGCAGCGTTGACGGACTAGGAGGTCTAGAGACCCAGTACTTC. Its translation: CSVDGLGGLETQYF.

The chain joins TRBV11-2 to TRBJ2-7, with a tentative D call TRBD2 (5 bases). The CDR3 covers 18 residues. Germline loops: CDR1 SGHAT, CDR2 FQNNGV. The V and J ends lost 3 bases and 6 bases respectively, with 27 bases between them. The CDR3 DNA reads as TGTGCCAGCAGCTTGCGAACGGACTCCAGCCGGACCACGGCCGAGCAGTACTTC. This encodes CASSLRTDSSRTTAEQYF.

The V and J genes are TRBV20-1 and TRBJ2-5, with TRBD2 as a possible D gene (6 bases). Germline V CDR1 and CDR2: DFQATT, SNEGSKA (reference sequence). Trimming pared 7 bases from V and 6 bases from J, leaving 21 bases between. The CDR3 consists of 14 residues. The CDR3 protein is CSGGRLEYGKTQYF. As DNA, the CDR3 is TGCAGTGGTGGGAGACTAGAGTACGGCAAGACCCAGTACTTC.

There are many counts of this clonotype. The rearrangement uses TRBV7-9 and TRBJ2-1, with 7 bases that match TRBD2. J was trimmed by 8 bases and V by 0 bases; bases with no gene match: 4. The CDR3 runs 14 residues. CDR1 is SEHNR, CDR2 FQNEAQ, per germline (reference sequence). In DNA form, the CDR3 reads TGTGCCAGCAGCTTAGCGGGAGGGAGCCATGAGCAGTTCTTC. Translation gives CASSLAGGSHEQFF. Looking up the rest from reference TRBV7-9 and TRBJ2-1 gives the full variable domain: DTGVSQNPRHKITKRGQNVTFRCDPISEHNRLYWYRQTLGQGPEFLTYFQNEAQLEKSRLLSDRFSAERPKGSFSTLEIQRTEQGDSAMYLCASSLAGGSHEQFFGPGTRLTVL.

At least ten counts were recorded for this clonotype. The rearrangement links TRBV7-3 to TRBJ2-1, with 9 bases identical to TRBD1. The CDR3 extends over 15 amino acids. Germline CDR1 is SGHTA and CDR2 is FQGTGA. V shed 5 bases and J 15 bases; nucleotides not matched to a gene: 17. For the CDR3, the DNA is TGTGCCAGCAGCCTAGGAGGGGACAGGGAACACCGTAGGTTCTTC. It encodes CASSLGGDREHRRFF. The entire variable domain, with the rest obtained from reference TRBV7-3 and TRBJ2-1, is as follows: GAGVSQTPSNKVTEKGKYVELRCDPISGHTALYWYRQSLGQGPEFLIYFQGTGAADDSGLPNDRFFAVRPEGSVSTLKIQRTERGDSAVYLCASSLGGDREHRRFFGPGTRLTVL.

This clonotype came up many times. The J gene is TRBJ2-4, the V gene TRBV12-3 or TRBV12-4; either TRBD1 or TRBD2 may supply D (5 bases each). V was cut by 4 bases and J by 7 bases, with 11 bases left in between. The CDR3 loop spans 13 amino acids. The CDR3 bases are TGTGCCAGCAGTTGGGACGGTGGGAACATTCAGTACTTC. As protein: CASSWDGGNIQYF.

This clonotype came up a few times. This chain uses TRBV3-1 with TRBJ1-6, with 7 bases identical to TRBD1. Per the germline V gene, CDR1 is LGHDT and CDR2 is YNNKEL (reference sequence). This CDR3 spans 15 amino acids. The V and J ends lost 4 bases and 6 bases, in that order; junction bases with no gene match: 6. CDR3 sequence reads: CASSPGTAINSPLHF. The CDR3 nucleotides read TGTGCCAGCAGCCCCGGGACAGCAATTAATTCACCCCTCCACTTT.

The chain couples TRBV7-9 to TRBJ2-7, with 9 bases aligning to TRBD1. Germline V gene data show CDR1 as SEHNR and CDR2 as FQNEAQ (reference sequence). The trim removed 2 bases at V and 3 bases at J, leaving 8 bases unmatched. The CDR3 covers 16 residues. CDR3: CASSLLGTGTHYEQYF. CDR3 bases: TGTGCCAGCAGCTTACTGGGGACAGGGACGCACTACGAGCAGTACTTC. The variable domain in full, with the rest retrieved from reference TRBV7-9 and TRBJ2-7, is DTGVSQNPRHKITKRGQNVTFRCDPISEHNRLYWYRQTLGQGPEFLTYFQNEAQLEKSRLLSDRFSAERPKGSFSTLEIQRTEQGDSAMYLCASSLLGTGTHYEQYFGPGTRLTVT.

This chain connects TRBV9 to TRBJ2-3; D is possibly TRBD2 (5 bases). Germline V gene lookup returns CDR1 SGDLS and CDR2 YYNGEE. The ends were cut back, 1 base at V and 4 bases at J, with 13 bases in the middle. The CDR3 totals 15 residues. CDR3 sequence: CASSVSRLGADTQYF. The CDR3 nucleotides read TGTGCCAGCAGCGTATCCCGCCTCGGGGCAGATACGCAGTATTTT.

CDR3 sequence (DNA): TGCAGTGCCCGGGCCCTACAGGGGAATCAGCCCCAGCATTTT. The encoded protein is CSARALQGNQPQHF. The genes are TRBV20-1 and TRBJ1-5; 7 bases line up with TRBD1. Germline V gene sequence: CDR1 DFQATT, CDR2 SNEGSKA (reference sequence). With V trimmed by 6 bases and J by 4 bases, 9 bases remained unmatched. The CDR3 runs to 14 residues.

The rearrangement links TRBV10-3 to TRBJ2-3; D gene ambiguous. V lost 8 bases to trimming and J lost 3 bases, with 9 bases between them. CDR3 length: 12 residues. Germline-derived CDR1 and CDR2 are ENHRY and SYGVKD. The CDR3 sequence is CAIGETTDTQYF. The CDR3, as DNA: TGTGCCATCGGAGAAACTACAGATACGCAGTATTTT.

This clonotype was seen at least ten times. The rearrangement joins TRBV5-1 to TRBJ2-1; 13 bases are a match to TRBD2. The CDR3 has 17 amino acids. V dropped 2 bases and J dropped 6; count of bases not matched to a gene: 8. CDR1 is SGHRS and CDR2 is YFSETQ in the germline V gene. CDR3 nucleotides: TGCGCCAGCAGCTTCCCCACTAGCGGGAGGGTTGCCAATGAGCAGTTCTTC. It is translated as CASSFPTSGRVANEQFF.

Concerning this clonotype itself: Germline and junction disagree at one end, which may indicate a read error. The chain uses TRBV20-1 and TRBJ1-5; D gene ambiguous. CDR3 length: 15 amino acids. CDR1 is DFQATT, CDR2 SNEGSKA, per germline (reference sequence). CDR3 in DNA: TGCAGCGCTACCGGGGTGAGCGATAGCAATCAGCCCCAGCATTTT. Translation gives CSATGVSDSNQPQHF.

This clonotype has more than one count but fewer than ten. V usage is TRBV2 and J usage is TRBJ1-2; 9 nucleotides match TRBD1. Germline lookup yields CDR1 SNHLY and CDR2 FYNNEI. This CDR3 region has 17 residues. The trim removed 8 bases at V and 1 base at J, leaving 14 bases unmatched. CDR3 region: CASVFLPDRGGNYGYTF. Written as DNA, the CDR3 is TGTGCCAGCGTTTTTCTCCCGGACAGGGGAGGTAACTATGGCTACACCTTC.